The 3 T cell receptor beta chains below were found in one sample sequenced in a study of cytomegalovirus exposure and HLA in healthy donors. The primer mix had 60 Vbeta and 13 Jbeta primers. Sequencing was performed with immunoSEQ multiplex PCR; in TCRdb, only in-frame clones are kept and a portion is missing. This sample has fewer than 150,000 clones; around three quarters occur once, and the top ten carry 6.5%. Specimen: PBMCs. The receptor set was obtained from a middle-aged man in good health and CMV-seropositive.

CDR3 protein: CASRVTDSYEQYF. DNA of the CDR3: TGTGCCAGCAGGGTGACAGACAGCTACGAGCAGTACTTC. The V gene is TRBV28, the J gene TRBJ2-7; TRBD1 is a possible D gene (5 bases). The germline V gene has CDR1 MDHEN and CDR2 SYDVKM. The CDR3 is 13 amino acids. V gave up 6 bases and J gave up 3 bases, with 12 bases separating them.

The chain recombines TRBV5-4 with TRBJ2-3, with TRBD1 matching 7 bases. Germline V gene lookup returns CDR1 SGHNT and CDR2 YYREEE (reference sequence). After removal of 5 bases from V and 4 bases from J, the junction contained 10 bases not matched to a gene. The CDR3 length is 15 residues. DNA for the CDR3: TGTGCCAGCAGGCTCCAAGTAGGGGGCCCAGATACGCAGTATTTT. It yields the protein CASRLQVGGPDTQYF.

The rearrangement uses TRBV5-5 and TRBJ2-1; weak D call: TRBD2 (5 bases). Germline CDR1 reads SGHKS; CDR2 reads YYEKEE (reference sequence). This CDR3 has 12 amino acids. Trimming shortened V by 4 bases and J by 8 bases, and 10 bases separated the two germline ends. The DNA for the CDR3 is TGTGCCAGCAGCCTCGGGGAGTATGAGCAGTTCTTC. Encoded protein: CASSLGEYEQFF.